These 30 T cell receptor beta chains share one sample of origin, sequenced in a study of OX40 agonist ivuxolimab in advanced cancers. The method was immunoSEQ multiplex PCR; TCRdb's version includes in-frame clones alone and lacks a portion of them. The table has just over 50,000 clones, about 80% seen once. This material consisted of CD4+ or CD8+ T cells sorted from blood, taken in a trial of the OX40 agonist ivuxolimab. The receptors shown here come from an adult with an advanced solid tumor such as melanoma, head and neck, liver or kidney cancer.

This clone was detected only once. This sequence joins TRBV6-1 and TRBJ1-5; D may be TRBD1 (6 bases). Germline V lookup: CDR1 MNHNS, CDR2 SASEGT. The CDR3 is 16 residues long. V was clipped by 4 bases and J by 1 base, with 14 bases between them. The CDR3 is CASSGQGQGSNQPQHF. For the CDR3, the DNA is TGTGCCAGCAGTGGACAAGGCCAGGGGAGCAATCAGCCCCAGCATTTT.

This clone was seen a single time. This chain links TRBV5-1 with TRBJ2-1; 12 positions match TRBD2. J was trimmed by 7 bases and V by 7 bases; bases with no gene match: 9. The CDR3 has 15 amino acids. CDR1 is SGHRS and CDR2 is YFSETQ in the germline V gene. CDR3 nucleotide sequence: TGCGCCAGCCGATCTCTAGCGGGGGGGCAAAATGAGCAGTTCTTC. It specifies CASRSLAGGQNEQFF.

This chain connects TRBV7-6 to TRBJ2-3, with D possibly being TRBD2 (5 bases). The CDR3 sequence is 18 residues long. Between the trimmed V and J ends, which lost 1 base and 4 bases, there was a span of 21 bases. The germline CDR1 and CDR2 sequences are SGHVS and FNYEAQ. CDR3 nucleotides: TGTGCCAGCAGCTTAGGGGGTGGTTTTCTCGGGGTCGCAGATACGCAGTATTTT. Translating gives CASSLGGGFLGVADTQYF.

This chain connects TRBV7-7 to TRBJ2-5; no clear D. Germline V gene data show CDR1 as SSHAT and CDR2 as FNYEAQ (reference sequence). This CDR3 has 13 amino acids. Trimming stripped 0 bases from V and 2 bases from J, with 4 bases between. CDR3 nucleotide sequence: TGTGCCAGCAGCTTAGCCAGGCAAGAGACCCAGTACTTC. Translated, it gives CASSLARQETQYF.

V and J are TRBV27 and TRBJ2-7; 12 bases agree with TRBD2. Trimming at V came to 2 bases and at J to 4 bases, leaving 9 bases not matched to a gene. The CDR3 sequence is 17 residues long. Per germline, CDR1 MNHEY and CDR2 SMNVEV (reference sequence). The DNA of the CDR3 is TGTGCCAGCAGTTTAGGGACTAGCGGGCGAACCCTATACGAGCAGTACTTC. As protein: CASSLGTSGRTLYEQYF.

The chain joins TRBV5-1 to TRBJ1-1; 8 nucleotides line up with TRBD1. The germline CDR1 and CDR2 sequences are SGHRS and YFSETQ. V was clipped by 4 bases and J by 5 bases; unmatched bases: 7. This CDR3 is 14 amino acids long. CDR3 protein: CASSSDRGITEAFF. DNA for the CDR3: TGCGCCAGCAGCAGCGACAGGGGTATTACTGAAGCTTTCTTT.

The chain carries TRBV7-2 and TRBJ2-7; 15 bases fit TRBD2. Germline lookup yields CDR1 SGHTA and CDR2 FQGNSA. Trimming at V came to 1 base and at J to 4 bases, leaving 11 bases not matched to a gene. This CDR3 has 19 amino acids. The chain's CDR3 is CASSLVAAGLAGGSYEQYF. The CDR3 region has the DNA TGTGCCAGCAGCTTAGTTGCGGCGGGACTAGCGGGAGGAAGTTACGAGCAGTACTTC.

This clone was found once. The V call is TRBV19, the J call TRBJ2-5; D could derive from TRBD1 or TRBD2 (5 bases each). V was cut by 5 bases and J by 5 bases, with 12 bases left in between. This CDR3 is 13 amino acids long. Germline-derived CDR1 and CDR2 are LNHDA and SQIVND (reference sequence). CDR3 DNA sequence: TGTGCCAGTAGTTTGGGACCAGGGGAGACCCAGTACTTC. It encodes CASSLGPGETQYF. The full variable domain, its missing parts supplied by reference TRBV19 and TRBJ2-5, is DGGITQSPKYLFRKEGQNVTLSCEQNLNHDAMYWYRQDPGQGLRLIYYSQIVNDFQKGDIAEGYSVSREKKESFPLTVTSAQKNPTAFYLCASSLGPGETQYFGPGTRLLVL.

The chain employs TRBV5-1 and TRBJ2-7, with D tentatively TRBD2 (5 bases). The V and J ends lost 0 bases and 0 bases respectively, with 7 bases between them. The CDR3 contains 14 residues. Germline V CDR1 and CDR2: SGHRS, YFSETQ. The CDR3 bases are TGCGCCAGCAGCTTGGTTGGGAGCTCCTACGAGCAGTACTTC. Amino acids: CASSLVGSSYEQYF.

This sequence joins TRBV7-2 and TRBJ2-7, with no clear D. CDR3 size: 14 residues. Germline V gene data show CDR1 as SGHTA and CDR2 as FQGNSA. V lost 1 base and J 1 base, leaving 8 bases between the germline ends. As DNA, the CDR3 is TGTGCCAGCAGCTTAGGACCGACTTCCTACGAGCAGTACTTC. It translates to CASSLGPTSYEQYF.

V and J are TRBV7-9 and TRBJ1-6, with 12 bases aligning to TRBD1. Germline values: CDR1 SEHNR, CDR2 FQNEAQ (reference sequence). The junction had 5 bases not matched to a gene; V was cut back by 5 bases and J by 6 bases. The CDR3 has 16 residues. CDR3 residues: CASSRGTGGSNSPLHF. The CDR3 nucleotides read TGTGCCAGCAGCAGAGGGACAGGGGGCTCTAATTCACCCCTCCACTTT.

The chain links TRBV7-9 to TRBJ2-7; maybe TRBD1 (5 bases). CDR3 length: 14 residues. Germline V gene sequence: CDR1 SEHNR, CDR2 FQNEAQ (reference sequence). Trimming pared 3 bases from V and 3 bases from J, leaving 12 bases between. The DNA of the CDR3 is TGTGCCAGCAGCTTCGTAACTCAGGGCTACGAGCAGTACTTC. It is translated as CASSFVTQGYEQYF.

This chain uses TRBV6-6 with TRBJ2-2, with D unresolved. V gave up 5 bases and J gave up 5 bases, with 12 bases separating them. Germline CDR1 reads MNHNY; CDR2 reads SVGAGI (reference sequence). This CDR3 has 14 residues. The CDR3 sequence is CASSHPRDTGELFF. CDR3 coding DNA: TGTGCCAGCAGTCACCCTAGGGATACCGGGGAGCTGTTTTTT.

The chain carries TRBV7-2 and TRBJ2-7, with 9 bases fitting TRBD2. The CDR3 sequence is 15 residues long. The ends lost 1 base at V and 3 bases at J; junction bases unmatched: 4. Germline-derived CDR1 and CDR2 are SGHTA and FQGNSA. CDR3 loop: CASSLEAGGYYEQYF. Written as DNA, the CDR3 is TGTGCCAGCAGCTTAGAGGCGGGGGGGTACTACGAGCAGTACTTC.

This rearrangement joins TRBV6-6 to TRBJ1-1; D possibly corresponds to TRBD1 (6 bases). Per the germline V gene, CDR1 is MNHNY and CDR2 is SVGAGI (reference sequence). V lost 8 bases and J lost 0, with 13 bases in between. The CDR3 is 14 amino acids. The CDR3 DNA reads as TGTGCCAGCGGGAGGGGGGGGATGAACACTGAAGCTTTCTTT. Amino acids: CASGRGGMNTEAFF.

The chain links TRBV10-1 to TRBJ1-4, with D possibly matching TRBD1 (5 bases). Trimming stripped 8 bases from V and 8 bases from J, with 15 bases between. The CDR3 runs to 13 residues. The germline V gene has CDR1 WNHNN and CDR2 SYGVQD (reference sequence). This CDR3 is CASLRGVWEKLFF. In nucleotides, the CDR3 is TGCGCCAGCCTGCGAGGGGTTTGGGAAAAACTGTTTTTT.

V is TRBV5-6 and J is TRBJ1-6; 9 nucleotides line up with TRBD1. The CDR3 totals 14 residues. Germline CDR1 SGHDT, CDR2 YYEEEE. V shed 5 bases, J shed 7 bases, and the junction held 4 bases outside the gene matches. CDR3 loop: CASRPGTGNSPLHF. The CDR3 region has the DNA TGTGCCAGCAGACCCGGGACAGGGAATTCACCCCTCCACTTT.

The V and J genes are TRBV11-2 and TRBJ1-1; the D gene is possibly TRBD1 (5 bases). Germline-derived CDR1 and CDR2 are SGHAT and FQNNGV. Trimming removed 5 bases at V and 4 bases at J, with 17 bases between. The CDR3 length is 15 residues. CDR3 protein: CASSRTVIGATEAFF. In DNA form, the CDR3 reads TGTGCCAGCAGCCGGACGGTGATTGGGGCCACTGAAGCTTTCTTT.

This clone occurred once. The genes are TRBV7-2 and TRBJ2-1; D not resolved. The V gene lost 2 bases and the J gene lost 4 bases, with 6 bases spanning the gap. The CDR3 covers 13 residues. In germline, CDR1 is SGHTA, CDR2 FQGNSA. In DNA form, the CDR3 reads TGTGCCAGCAGCTTAAGTTATTACAATGAGCAGTTCTTC. It specifies CASSLSYYNEQFF. Full variable domain (outside the CDR3, taken from reference TRBV7-2 and TRBJ2-1): GAGVSQSPSNKVTEKGKDVELRCDPISGHTALYWYRQSLGQGLEFLIYFQGNSAPDKSGLPSDRFSAERTGGSVSTLTIQRTQQEDSAVYLCASSLSYYNEQFFGPGTRLTVL.

The CDR3 coding sequence is TGCGCCAGCAGCCAACCGACAGGTCTCTATGGCTACACCTTC. This translates into CASSQPTGLYGYTF. The chain joins TRBV4-1 to TRBJ1-2, with a possible D match to TRBD1 (6 bases). The CDR3 is 14 amino acids. V was trimmed by 2 bases and J by 4 bases, leaving 11 bases between them. CDR1 is MGHRA and CDR2 is YSYEKL in the germline V gene.

The chain joins TRBV6-1 to TRBJ1-5, with D unclear. Per germline, CDR1 MNHNS and CDR2 SASEGT. The CDR3 loop spans 18 amino acids. Trimming stripped 3 bases from V and 5 bases from J, with 23 bases between. The CDR3 sequence: CASSEVVPQITLHQPQHF. The CDR3 region has the DNA TGTGCCAGCAGTGAGGTTGTCCCACAAATCACCCTCCATCAGCCCCAGCATTTT.

The chain uses TRBV7-9 and TRBJ1-2; perhaps TRBD1 as D (5 bases). Germline V gives CDR1 SEHNR, CDR2 FQNEAQ (reference sequence). CDR3 length equals 15 residues. V was shortened by 1 base and J by 6 bases, with 15 bases between the two germline ends. The DNA of the CDR3 is TGTGCCAGCAGCTTAGATGGGGCAGGGTCTCATGGCTACACCTTC. As protein: CASSLDGAGSHGYTF.

This sequence joins TRBV7-8 and TRBJ1-3; no firm D call. This CDR3 has 15 residues. The germline V gene encodes CDR1 SGHVS and CDR2 FQNEAQ. Trimming removed 1 base from V and 0 bases from J, with 7 bases in between. CDR3 DNA: TGTGCCAGCAGCTTAGGTTCCCTCTCTGGAAACACCATATATTTT. Protein product: CASSLGSLSGNTIYF. Complete variable domain (other parts from reference TRBV7-8 and TRBJ1-3): GAGVSQSPRYKVAKRGQDVALRCDPISGHVSLFWYQQALGQGPEFLTYFQNEAQLDKSGLPSDRFFAERPEGSVSTLKIQRTQQEDSAVYLCASSLGSLSGNTIYFGEGSWLTVV.

This clone has just a few counts. The chain recombines TRBV19 with TRBJ2-3, with D perhaps matching TRBD1 or TRBD2 (5 bases each). The CDR3 is 15 amino acids. Per germline, CDR1 LNHDA and CDR2 SQIVND (reference sequence). The V end lost 5 bases, the J end lost 2 bases, and 14 bases lay between the germline ends. The CDR3 region has the DNA TGTGCCAGTAGTGTCCCGGGACGGTCCACAGATACGCAGTATTTT. Translated, it gives CASSVPGRSTDTQYF.

This rearrangement joins TRBV2 to TRBJ1-3; no reliable D call. V shed 3 bases and J shed 3 bases, with 9 bases lying between them. Germline CDR1 reads SNHLY; CDR2 reads FYNNEI. The CDR3 has 14 amino acids. The CDR3 spells CASSEGFLGNTIYF. The CDR3, as DNA: TGTGCCAGCAGTGAGGGGTTCCTTGGAAACACCATATATTTT. The complete variable domain, with remaining parts taken from reference TRBV2 and TRBJ1-3, reads EPEVTQTPSHQVTQMGQEVILRCVPISNHLYFYWYRQILGQKVEFLVSFYNNEISEKSEIFDDQFSVERPDGSNFTLKIRSTKLEDSAMYFCASSEGFLGNTIYFGEGSWLTVV.

The J gene is TRBJ2-3, the V gene TRBV6-1; D might be TRBD1 or TRBD2, each matching 5 bases. V was pared by 2 bases and J by 5 bases, with 14 bases between. Germline V lookup: CDR1 MNHNS, CDR2 SASEGT. The CDR3 loop spans 15 amino acids. CDR3 DNA: TGTGCCAGCAGTGAAAGGCAGGGAGTCATAGATACGCAGTATTTT. Amino acid sequence: CASSERQGVIDTQYF.

V and J are TRBV7-2 and TRBJ2-7; D uncertain. V was clipped by 1 base and J by 6 bases, with 4 bases between them. CDR1 SGHTA and CDR2 FQGNSA come from the germline V gene. The CDR3 length is 11 residues. CDR3: CASSLVGEQYF. The CDR3 DNA sequence: TGTGCCAGCAGCTTAGTAGGCGAGCAGTACTTC.

This clone was seen just once. The chain employs TRBV20-1 and TRBJ2-7; possibly TRBD2 for D (6 bases). CDR3 length: 11 residues. V was pared by 7 bases and J by 1 base, with 8 bases between. Germline CDR1 and CDR2: DFQATT and SNEGSKA (reference sequence). The CDR3 is CSVGGSYEQYF. The CDR3 DNA reads as TGCAGTGTGGGAGGTTCCTACGAGCAGTACTTC.

The CDR3 DNA reads as TGTGCCAGTAGTATAGAACCGGCAGGGAACTATGGCTACACCTTC. Translating gives CASSIEPAGNYGYTF. The rearrangement links TRBV19 to TRBJ1-2; TRBD1 is a possible D gene (5 bases). CDR3 length equals 15 residues. Trimming took 0 bases from V and 2 from J, leaving 10 bases between them. Germline V gene sequence: CDR1 LNHDA, CDR2 SQIVND (reference sequence).

The CDR3 region has the DNA TGTGCCAGCAGCCAACGTCCCAAGCAACAAAGTCGGGCCAACGTCCTGACTTTC. Encoded protein: CASSQRPKQQSRANVLTF. The rearrangement uses TRBV7-2 and TRBJ2-6; D is unclear. V was pared by 5 bases and J by 5 bases, with 22 bases between. Germline lookup yields CDR1 SGHTA and CDR2 FQGNSA. This CDR3 region has 18 residues. The full variable domain, in which reference TRBV7-2 and TRBJ2-6 provide the parts outside the CDR3, is GAGVSQSPSNKVTEKGKDVELRCDPISGHTALYWYRQSLGQGLEFLIYFQGNSAPDKSGLPSDRFSAERTGGSVSTLTIQRTQQEDSAVYLCASSQRPKQQSRANVLTFGAGSRLTVL.